This T cell receptor beta chain came from a study of CD8+CD57+ T cells in acquired aplastic anemia. TCR beta VDJ and CDR3 profiling used genomic DNA as template. Each CDR3 protein gets one entry after TCRdb re-called the reads with MiXCR. The data contain around 430,000 distinct CDR3 sequences, about a third of them seen just once; the ten biggest clones take up less than 0.85%. The V and J ends lost 11 bases and 4 bases respectively, with 26 bases between them. CDR3 size: 16 residues. Germline CDR1 is SGHAT and CDR2 is FQNNGV. Individuals selected for sequencing had exhibited CD8+CD57+ cell expansion on flow cytometry. In all patients, the disease was severe acquired aplastic anemia. Among the patients, none had received any therapy at the time of blood sampling.

This chain connects TRBV11-2 to TRBJ1-2; possibly TRBD1 for D (6 bases). Sequencing input: sorted CD4+, CD8+, or CD8+CD57+ T cells (not recorded which) from PBMCs. This clonotype originated in a human donor with aplastic anemia. The CDR3 DNA follows: TGTGCCTGGACCCCAGGGGACGGGCGGGGGGGCTATGGCTACACCTTC. Residues: CAWTPGDGRGGYGYTF.